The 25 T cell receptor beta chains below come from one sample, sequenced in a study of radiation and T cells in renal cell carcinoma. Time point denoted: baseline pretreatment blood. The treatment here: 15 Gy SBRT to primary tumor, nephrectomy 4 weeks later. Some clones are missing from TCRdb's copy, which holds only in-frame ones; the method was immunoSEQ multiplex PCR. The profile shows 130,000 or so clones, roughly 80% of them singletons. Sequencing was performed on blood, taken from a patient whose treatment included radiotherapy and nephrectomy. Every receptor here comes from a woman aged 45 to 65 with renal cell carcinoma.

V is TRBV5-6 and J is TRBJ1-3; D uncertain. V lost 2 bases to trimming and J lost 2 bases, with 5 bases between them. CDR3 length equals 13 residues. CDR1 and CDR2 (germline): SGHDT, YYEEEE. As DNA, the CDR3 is TGTGCCAGCAGCTTACAAGCTGGAAACACCATATATTTT. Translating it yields CASSLQAGNTIYF.

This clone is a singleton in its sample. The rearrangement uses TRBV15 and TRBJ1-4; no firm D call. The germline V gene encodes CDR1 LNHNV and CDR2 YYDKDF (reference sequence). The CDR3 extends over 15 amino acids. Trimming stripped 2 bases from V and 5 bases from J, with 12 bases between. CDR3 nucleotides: TGTGCCACCAGCAGAAAATACGAGGAGAATGAAAAACTGTTTTTT. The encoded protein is CATSRKYEENEKLFF.

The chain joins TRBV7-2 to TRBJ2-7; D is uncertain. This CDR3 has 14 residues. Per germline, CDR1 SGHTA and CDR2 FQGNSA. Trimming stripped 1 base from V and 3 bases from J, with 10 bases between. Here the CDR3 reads CASSLDTAYYEQYF. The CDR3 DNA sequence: TGTGCCAGCAGCTTAGATACAGCTTACTACGAGCAGTACTTC.

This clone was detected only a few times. DNA for the CDR3: TGTGCCAGCAGTATCGGGGAGAATCAGCCCCAGCATTTT. Encoded protein: CASSIGENQPQHF. This sequence joins TRBV2 and TRBJ1-5; D is unresolved. The germline gives CDR1 SNHLY, CDR2 FYNNEI. The V gene lost 5 bases and the J gene lost 4 bases, with 9 bases spanning the gap. The CDR3 spans 13 residues. Looking up the rest from reference TRBV2 and TRBJ1-5 gives the full variable domain: EPEVTQTPSHQVTQMGQEVILRCVPISNHLYFYWYRQILGQKVEFLVSFYNNEISEKSEIFDDQFSVERPDGSNFTLKIRSTKLEDSAMYFCASSIGENQPQHFGDGTRLSIL.

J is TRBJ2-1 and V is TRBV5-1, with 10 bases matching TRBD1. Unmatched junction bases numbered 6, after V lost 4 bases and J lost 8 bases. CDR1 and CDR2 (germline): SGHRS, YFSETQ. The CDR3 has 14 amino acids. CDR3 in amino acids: CASSPLTGGDEQFF. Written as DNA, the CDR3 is TGCGCCAGCAGCCCCTTGACAGGGGGCGATGAGCAGTTCTTC.

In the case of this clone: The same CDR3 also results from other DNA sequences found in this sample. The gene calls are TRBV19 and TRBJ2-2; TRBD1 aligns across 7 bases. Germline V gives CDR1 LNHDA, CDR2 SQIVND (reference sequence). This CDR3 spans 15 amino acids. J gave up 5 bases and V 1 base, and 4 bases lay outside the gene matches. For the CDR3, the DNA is TGTGCCAGTAGTATAGGACAGGGCGGGACCGGGGAGCTGTTTTTT. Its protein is CASSIGQGGTGELFF.

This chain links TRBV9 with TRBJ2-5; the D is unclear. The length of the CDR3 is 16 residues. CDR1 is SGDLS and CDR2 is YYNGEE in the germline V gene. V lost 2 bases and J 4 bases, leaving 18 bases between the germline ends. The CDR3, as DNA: TGTGCCAGCAGCGTGGGAAGTGTGGGATCAGGAGAGACCCAGTACTTC. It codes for CASSVGSVGSGETQYF. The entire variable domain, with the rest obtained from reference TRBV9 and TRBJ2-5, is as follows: DSGVTQTPKHLITATGQRVTLRCSPRSGDLSVYWYQQSLDQGLQFLIQYYNGEERAKGNILERFSAQQFPDLHSELNLSSLELGDSALYFCASSVGSVGSGETQYFGPGTRLLVL.

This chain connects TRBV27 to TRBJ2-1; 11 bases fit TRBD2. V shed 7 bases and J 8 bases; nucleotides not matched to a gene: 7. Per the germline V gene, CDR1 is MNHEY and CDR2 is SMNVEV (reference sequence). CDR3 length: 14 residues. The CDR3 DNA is TGTGCCAGCAAGCTAGCGGGAGGTAGGGATGAGCAGTTCTTC. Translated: CASKLAGGRDEQFF.

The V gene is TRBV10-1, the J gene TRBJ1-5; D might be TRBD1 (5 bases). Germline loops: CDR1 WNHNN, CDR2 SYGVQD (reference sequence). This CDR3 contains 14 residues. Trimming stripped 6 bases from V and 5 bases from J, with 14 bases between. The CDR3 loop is CASRRPGGDQPQHF. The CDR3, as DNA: TGCGCCAGCAGGAGACCCGGGGGGGATCAGCCCCAGCATTTT.

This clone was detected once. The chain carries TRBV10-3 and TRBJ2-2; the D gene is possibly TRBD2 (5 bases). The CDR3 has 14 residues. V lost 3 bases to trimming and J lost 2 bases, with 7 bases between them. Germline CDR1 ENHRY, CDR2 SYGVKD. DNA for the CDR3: TGTGCCATCAGTGAACGGGGAAACACCGGGGAGCTGTTTTTT. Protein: CAISERGNTGELFF.

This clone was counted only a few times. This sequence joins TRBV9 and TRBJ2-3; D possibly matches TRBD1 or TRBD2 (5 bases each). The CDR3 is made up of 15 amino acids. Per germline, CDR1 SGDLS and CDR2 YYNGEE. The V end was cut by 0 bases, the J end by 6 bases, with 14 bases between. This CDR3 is CASSVAGPQTDTQYF. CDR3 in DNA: TGTGCCAGCAGCGTAGCGGGACCCCAAACGGATACGCAGTATTTT.

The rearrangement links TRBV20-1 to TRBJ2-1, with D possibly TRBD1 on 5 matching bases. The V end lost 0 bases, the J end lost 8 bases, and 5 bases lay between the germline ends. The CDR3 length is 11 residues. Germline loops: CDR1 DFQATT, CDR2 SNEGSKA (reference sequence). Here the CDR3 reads CSAREGHEQFF. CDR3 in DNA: TGCAGTGCTAGAGAGGGGCATGAGCAGTTCTTC.

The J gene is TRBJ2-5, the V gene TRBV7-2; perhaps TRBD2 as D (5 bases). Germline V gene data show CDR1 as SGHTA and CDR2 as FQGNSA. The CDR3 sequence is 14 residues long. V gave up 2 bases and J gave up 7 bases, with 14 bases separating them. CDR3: CASSLSGMTGTQYF. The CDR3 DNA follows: TGTGCCAGCAGCTTATCCGGGATGACGGGGACCCAGTACTTC. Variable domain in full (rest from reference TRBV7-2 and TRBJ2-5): GAGVSQSPSNKVTEKGKDVELRCDPISGHTALYWYRQSLGQGLEFLIYFQGNSAPDKSGLPSDRFSAERTGGSVSTLTIQRTQQEDSAVYLCASSLSGMTGTQYFGPGTRLLVL.

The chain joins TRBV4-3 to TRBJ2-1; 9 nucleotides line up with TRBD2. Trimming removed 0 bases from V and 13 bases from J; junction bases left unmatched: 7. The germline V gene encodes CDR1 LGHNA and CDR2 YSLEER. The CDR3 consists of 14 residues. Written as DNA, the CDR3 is TGCGCCAGCAGCCAAGAGCGGCTAGCGGGGTTACAGTTCTTC. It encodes CASSQERLAGLQFF.

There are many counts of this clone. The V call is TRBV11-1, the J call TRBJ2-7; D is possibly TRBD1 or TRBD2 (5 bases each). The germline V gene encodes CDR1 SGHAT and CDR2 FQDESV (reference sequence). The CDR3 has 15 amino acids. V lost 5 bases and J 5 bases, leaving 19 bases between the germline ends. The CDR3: CASSVATGAFNEQYF. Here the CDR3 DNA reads TGTGCCAGCAGCGTGGCAACCGGGGCCTTCAACGAGCAGTACTTC.

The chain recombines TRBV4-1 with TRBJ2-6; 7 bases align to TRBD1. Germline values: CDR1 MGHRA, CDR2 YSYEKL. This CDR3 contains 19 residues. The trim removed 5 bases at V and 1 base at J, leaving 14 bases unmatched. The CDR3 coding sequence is TGCGCCAGCAGCGCAGTCCGGGACAGCTTAGTTTCTGGGGCCAACGTCCTGACTTTC. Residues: CASSAVRDSLVSGANVLTF.

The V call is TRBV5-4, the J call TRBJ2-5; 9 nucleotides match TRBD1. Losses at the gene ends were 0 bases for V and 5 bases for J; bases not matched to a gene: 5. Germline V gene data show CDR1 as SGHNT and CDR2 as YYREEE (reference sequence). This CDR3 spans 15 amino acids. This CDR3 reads CASSLEQGALETQYF. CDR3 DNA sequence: TGTGCCAGCAGCTTGGAACAGGGGGCTTTGGAGACCCAGTACTTC.

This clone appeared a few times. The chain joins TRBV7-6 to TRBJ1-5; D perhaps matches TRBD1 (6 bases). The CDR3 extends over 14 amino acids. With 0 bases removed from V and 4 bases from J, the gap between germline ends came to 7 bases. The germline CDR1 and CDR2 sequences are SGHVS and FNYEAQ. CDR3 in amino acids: CASSLAGGNQPQHF. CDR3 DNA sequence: TGTGCCAGCAGCTTAGCAGGGGGGAATCAGCCCCAGCATTTT.

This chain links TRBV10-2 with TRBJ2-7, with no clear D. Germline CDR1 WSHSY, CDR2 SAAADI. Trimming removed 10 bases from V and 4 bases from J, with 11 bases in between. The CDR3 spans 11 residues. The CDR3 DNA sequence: TGCGCCACTAGTTCTGGGTACGAGCAGTACTTC. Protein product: CATSSGYEQYF.

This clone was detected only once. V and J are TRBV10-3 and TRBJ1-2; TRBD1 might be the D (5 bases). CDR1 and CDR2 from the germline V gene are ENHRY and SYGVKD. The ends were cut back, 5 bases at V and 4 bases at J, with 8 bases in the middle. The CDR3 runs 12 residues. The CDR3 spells CAISPDSYGYTF. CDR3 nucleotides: TGTGCCATCAGTCCCGACAGCTATGGCTACACCTTC.

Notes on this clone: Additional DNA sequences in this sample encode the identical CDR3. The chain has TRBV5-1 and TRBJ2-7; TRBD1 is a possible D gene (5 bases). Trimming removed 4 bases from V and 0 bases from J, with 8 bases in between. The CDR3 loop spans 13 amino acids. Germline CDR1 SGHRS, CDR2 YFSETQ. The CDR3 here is CASSPDSSYEQYF. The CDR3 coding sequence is TGCGCCAGCAGCCCTGACAGCTCCTACGAGCAGTACTTC.

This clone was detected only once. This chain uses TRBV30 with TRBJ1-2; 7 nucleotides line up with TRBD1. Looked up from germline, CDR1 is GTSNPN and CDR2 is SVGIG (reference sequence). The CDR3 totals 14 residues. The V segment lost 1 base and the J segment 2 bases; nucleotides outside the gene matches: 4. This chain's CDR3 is CAWSETGLNYGYTF. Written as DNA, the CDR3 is TGTGCCTGGAGTGAGACAGGGTTGAACTATGGCTACACCTTC.

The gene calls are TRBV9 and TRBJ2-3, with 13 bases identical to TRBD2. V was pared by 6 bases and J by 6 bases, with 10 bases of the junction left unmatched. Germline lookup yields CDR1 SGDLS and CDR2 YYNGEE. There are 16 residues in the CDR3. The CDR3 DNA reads TGTGCCAGCACCATAGGTACTAGCGGGAGGGTTGATACGCAGTATTTT. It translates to CASTIGTSGRVDTQYF.

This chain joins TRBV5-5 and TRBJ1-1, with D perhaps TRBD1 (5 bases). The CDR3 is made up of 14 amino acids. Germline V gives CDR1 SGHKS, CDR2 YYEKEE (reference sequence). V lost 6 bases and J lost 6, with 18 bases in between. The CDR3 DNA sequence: TGTGCCAGCAACCAATGGGCAGGGAGGCCTGAAGCTTTCTTT. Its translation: CASNQWAGRPEAFF.

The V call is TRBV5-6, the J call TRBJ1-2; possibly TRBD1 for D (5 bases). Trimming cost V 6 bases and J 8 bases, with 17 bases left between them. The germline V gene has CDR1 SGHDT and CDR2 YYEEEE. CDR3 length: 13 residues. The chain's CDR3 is CASTLASGAGYTF. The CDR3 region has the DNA TGTGCCAGCACCCTTGCGTCTGGGGCGGGCTACACCTTC. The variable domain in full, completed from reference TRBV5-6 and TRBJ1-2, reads DAGVTQSPTHLIKTRGQQVTLRCSPKSGHDTVSWYQQALGQGPQFIFQYYEEEERQRGNFPDRFSGHQFPNYSSELNVNALLLGDSALYLCASTLASGAGYTFGSGTRLTVV.